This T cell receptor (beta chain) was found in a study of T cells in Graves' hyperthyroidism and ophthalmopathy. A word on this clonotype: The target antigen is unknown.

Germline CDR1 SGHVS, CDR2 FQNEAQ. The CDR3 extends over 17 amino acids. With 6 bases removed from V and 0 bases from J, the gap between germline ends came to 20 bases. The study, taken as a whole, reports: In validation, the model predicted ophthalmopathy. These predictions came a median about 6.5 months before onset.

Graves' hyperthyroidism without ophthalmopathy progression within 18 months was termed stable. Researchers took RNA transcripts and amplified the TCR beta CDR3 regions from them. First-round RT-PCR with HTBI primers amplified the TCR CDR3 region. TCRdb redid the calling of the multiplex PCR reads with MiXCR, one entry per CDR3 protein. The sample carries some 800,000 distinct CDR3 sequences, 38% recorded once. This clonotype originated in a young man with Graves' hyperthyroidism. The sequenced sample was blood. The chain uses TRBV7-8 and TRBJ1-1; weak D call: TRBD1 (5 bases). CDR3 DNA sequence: TGTGCCAGCAGACATCCGGGACTCTATGAGATGAACACTGAAGCTTTCTTT. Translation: CASRHPGLYEMNTEAFF.